One sample yielded the 16 T cell receptor beta chains listed below, sequenced in a study of blood T cell repertoires in COVID-19. Only in-frame clones appear in the TCRdb table, and some are missing; sequencing was by immunoSEQ multiplex PCR. The sample has about 220,000 clones; roughly nine tenths are singletons. The sequencing sample was made of peripheral blood. All receptors derive from a man aged 35 to 55 with acute or convalescent COVID-19.

This rearrangement joins TRBV19 to TRBJ2-7; 9 bases align to TRBD2. The germline V gene encodes CDR1 LNHDA and CDR2 SQIVND (reference sequence). Trimming at V came to 4 bases and at J to 4 bases, leaving 17 bases not matched to a gene. The CDR3 extends over 18 amino acids. CDR3 nucleotides: TGTGCCAGTAGTAAGCGGGGTAGCGGGGGCGCCTTTGGGTACGAGCAGTACTTC. Encoded protein: CASSKRGSGGAFGYEQYF.

V is TRBV13 and J is TRBJ1-1, with 12 bases that match TRBD1. The CDR3 is made up of 16 amino acids. The ends lost 5 bases at V and 6 bases at J; junction bases unmatched: 10. The germline V gene has CDR1 PRHDT and CDR2 FYEKMQ (reference sequence). The CDR3 sequence: CASSAPGQGAGAEAFF. DNA of the CDR3: TGTGCCAGCAGCGCTCCGGGACAGGGGGCCGGGGCTGAAGCTTTCTTT.

Regarding this clone: Other DNA sequences of this sample code for an identical CDR3. This rearrangement joins TRBV19 to TRBJ1-1; D gene uncertain. The CDR3 loop spans 13 amino acids. In germline, CDR1 is LNHDA, CDR2 SQIVND (reference sequence). V was cut by 1 base and J by 1 base, with 4 bases left in between. Here the CDR3 reads CASSIGRNTEAFF. The CDR3 DNA is TGTGCCAGTAGTATAGGTAGGAACACTGAAGCTTTCTTT.

This chain uses TRBV11-2 with TRBJ2-3, with TRBD1 identical over 7 bases. In germline, CDR1 is SGHAT, CDR2 FQNNGV. V trimming: 3 bases; J trimming: 0 bases; junction bases outside the gene matches: 3. The CDR3 loop spans 15 amino acids. In DNA, the CDR3 is TGTGCCAGCAGCTTTACAGGGGATAGCACAGATACGCAGTATTTT. This sequence encodes CASSFTGDSTDTQYF.

This sequence joins TRBV7-9 and TRBJ2-5; 7 bases fit TRBD2. V gave up 1 base and J gave up 5 bases; unmatched junction bases: 7. The CDR3 runs 15 residues. Germline V gives CDR1 SEHNR, CDR2 FQNEAQ (reference sequence). CDR3 residues: CASSLGGGASETQYF. DNA of the CDR3: TGTGCCAGCAGCTTAGGGGGGGGAGCTAGCGAGACCCAGTACTTC.

The rearrangement uses TRBV11-2 and TRBJ2-1; TRBD2 might be the D (6 bases). The CDR3 runs to 17 residues. The V end lost 4 bases, the J end lost 3 bases, and 19 bases lay between the germline ends. Germline V gene lookup returns CDR1 SGHAT and CDR2 FQNNGV. CDR3 in amino acids: CASSSEARRVNYNEQFF. CDR3 DNA sequence: TGTGCCAGCAGCTCAGAAGCAAGGAGGGTAAACTACAATGAGCAGTTCTTC. Drawing the rest from reference TRBV11-2 and TRBJ2-1, the complete variable domain is EAGVAQSPRYKIIEKRQSVAFWCNPISGHATLYWYQQILGQGPKLLIQFQNNGVVDDSQLPKDRFSAERLKGVDSTLKIQPAKLEDSAVYLCASSSEARRVNYNEQFFGPGTRLTVL.

The rearrangement links TRBV6-2 or TRBV6-3 to TRBJ2-5; possible D gene TRBD1, 6 bases. The V gene lost 6 bases and the J gene lost 1 base, with 15 bases spanning the gap. This CDR3 is 15 amino acids long. Germline-derived CDR1 and CDR2 are MNHEY and SVGEGT. CDR3 amino acids: CASSRPHRAQETQYF. CDR3 nucleotide sequence: TGTGCCAGCAGCCGCCCCCACAGGGCCCAAGAGACCCAGTACTTC.

V and J are TRBV7-9 and TRBJ2-2, with 8 bases aligning to TRBD1. Germline CDR1 and CDR2: SEHNR and FQNEAQ (reference sequence). The CDR3 extends over 15 amino acids. V shed 6 bases, J shed 4 bases, and the junction held 7 bases outside the gene matches. In DNA, the CDR3 is TGTGCCAGCAGATCAGGGGGCCAGGGCACCGGGGAGCTGTTTTTT. Translated: CASRSGGQGTGELFF.

This chain joins TRBV5-1 and TRBJ1-6; D is ambiguous. CDR1 SGHRS and CDR2 YFSETQ come from the germline V gene. With 3 bases removed from V and 3 bases from J, the gap between germline ends came to 13 bases. The CDR3 is 16 residues long. The CDR3 DNA follows: TGCGCCAGCAGCTCAACCCTCCGGGACTATAATTCACCCCTCCACTTT. Its protein product is CASSSTLRDYNSPLHF.

The genes are TRBV5-1 and TRBJ2-6; D unclear. The CDR3 loop spans 16 amino acids. With 4 bases removed from V and 2 bases from J, the gap between germline ends came to 13 bases. In germline, CDR1 is SGHRS, CDR2 YFSETQ. The CDR3 sequence is CASSLEPRTGANVLTF. For the CDR3, the DNA is TGCGCCAGCAGCCTGGAGCCCAGGACTGGGGCCAACGTCCTGACTTTC.

This clone was seen a handful of times. The rearrangement links TRBV11-1 to TRBJ1-1; D call uncertain. Germline V gives CDR1 SGHAT, CDR2 FQDESV (reference sequence). This CDR3 has 14 residues. Trimming removed 1 base from V and 0 bases from J, with 6 bases in between. CDR3 region: CASSLEQLNTEAFF. The CDR3 DNA sequence: TGTGCCAGCAGCTTAGAACAGCTGAACACTGAAGCTTTCTTT. Based on the CDR3 plus reference TRBV11-1 and TRBJ1-1, the full variable domain is EAEVAQSPRYKITEKSQAVAFWCDPISGHATLYWYRQILGQGPELLVQFQDESVVDDSQLPKDRFSAERLKGVDSTLKIQPAELGDSAMYLCASSLEQLNTEAFFGQGTRLTVV.

The V and J genes are TRBV28 and TRBJ1-6, with 7 nucleotides matching TRBD1. Germline CDR1 and CDR2: MDHEN and SYDVKM. V was pared by 5 bases and J by 13 bases, with 11 bases of the junction left unmatched. This CDR3 contains 14 residues. CDR3: CASSTDSGQRPLHF. The CDR3 bases are TGTGCCAGCAGTACAGATTCGGGACAGCGGCCCCTCCACTTT.

This chain joins TRBV5-1 and TRBJ2-7, with TRBD2 identical over 11 bases. Germline CDR1 is SGHRS and CDR2 is YFSETQ. V lost 5 bases and J lost 2; bases outside the gene matches: 9. The CDR3 length is 16 residues. DNA of the CDR3: TGCGCCAGCAGTCGACCGGGACTAGCGGCTACCTACGAGCAGTACTTC. Amino acids: CASSRPGLAATYEQYF.

The V and J genes are TRBV6-5 and TRBJ2-4; TRBD1 agrees at 9 bases. Trimming took 5 bases from V and 7 from J; bases not matched to a gene: 9. This CDR3 region has 15 residues. Germline-derived CDR1 and CDR2 are MNHEY and SVGAGI. CDR3 amino acids: CASSRDRGYLNIQYF. For the CDR3, the DNA is TGTGCCAGCAGTCGTGACAGGGGGTATCTGAACATTCAGTACTTC.

V gene TRBV29-1 combines with J gene TRBJ1-2; weak D call: TRBD1 (5 bases). CDR1 SQVTM and CDR2 ANQGSEA come from the germline V gene. The V and J ends lost 6 bases and 2 bases respectively, with 13 bases between them. CDR3 length: 13 residues. CDR3 sequence: CSVDEDSNYGYTF. The CDR3, as DNA: TGCAGCGTGGACGAAGACAGCAACTATGGCTACACCTTC. The full variable domain, completed using reference TRBV29-1 and TRBJ1-2, is SAVISQKPSRDICQRGTSLTIQCQVDSQVTMMFWYRQQPGQSLTLIATANQGSEATYESGFVIDKFPISRPNLTFSTLTVSNMSPEDSSIYLCSVDEDSNYGYTFGSGTRLTVV.

The V gene is TRBV4-3, the J gene TRBJ2-5; 13 bases align to TRBD2. This CDR3 is 16 amino acids long. Germline trimming cut 4 bases from V and 4 bases from J; bases unmatched to any gene: 6. Germline CDR1 and CDR2: LGHNA and YSLEER. CDR3 sequence: CASSRGLAGVRETQYF. DNA for the CDR3: TGCGCCAGCAGCCGAGGACTAGCGGGAGTACGAGAGACCCAGTACTTC.